These 19 T cell receptor beta chains share one sample of origin, sequenced in a study of blood T cells in healthy people across ages. A sample-barcoded 5' primer and a J-beta primer mix were used in a second PCR of roughly 7 to 11 cycles. TCRdb re-derived calls from the 5' RACE reads in MiXCR, one entry per CDR3 protein. The sample yields some 700,000 distinct CDR3 sequences, approximately 43% seen once. The sequenced sample was blood. The receptors were sampled from an older woman in good health.

In its sample, this clonotype was seen a few times. The chain carries TRBV6-1 and TRBJ2-7; D remains unclear. CDR1 is MNHNS and CDR2 is SASEGT in the germline V gene. V dropped 2 bases and J dropped 0 bases, with 8 bases sitting between them. The CDR3 is 14 amino acids. In DNA form, the CDR3 reads TGTGCCAGCAGTGAAATAGAAAGCTCCTACGAGCAGTACTTC. It yields the protein CASSEIESSYEQYF.

This clonotype was counted a few times. The chain recombines TRBV5-8 with TRBJ2-5, with D tentatively TRBD1 (6 bases). Germline lookup yields CDR1 SGHTS and CDR2 YDEGEE. With 1 base removed from V and 5 bases from J, the gap between germline ends came to 9 bases. The CDR3 is made up of 13 amino acids. The DNA for the CDR3 is TGTGCCAGCAGCTTGTTCAGGGGCGAGACCCAGTACTTC. Amino acid sequence: CASSLFRGETQYF.

With respect to this clonotype: One end of the junction fails to match germline, which may point to a read error. V is TRBV25-1 and J is TRBJ1-2; no clear D. Germline V gene data show CDR1 as MGHDK and CDR2 as SYGVNS. This CDR3 contains 13 residues. The CDR3 loop is CASSESGFPGYTF. The CDR3 DNA reads as TGTGCCAGTAGTGAATCTGGGTTTCCTGGCTACACCTTC.

Worth noting for this clonotype: An end of the junction differs from the germline gene, which may be a read error. The chain couples TRBV6-6 to TRBJ2-7, with TRBD1 identical over 9 bases. Germline CDR1 MNHNY, CDR2 SVGAGI (reference sequence). CDR3 length equals 17 residues. The CDR3 bases are TGTGCCGGCAGTTACTCGCGGGGAGGACAGGGGAACTACGAGCAGTACTTC. Translated, it gives CAGSYSRGGQGNYEQYF.

This chain links TRBV20-1 with TRBJ2-7; no firm D call. V lost 0 bases to trimming and J lost 1 base, with 4 bases between them. Germline V gene sequence: CDR1 DFQATT, CDR2 SNEGSKA (reference sequence). This CDR3 spans 12 amino acids. The CDR3 nucleotides read TGCAGTGCTAGAGAACGTTCCTACGAGCAGTACTTC. Protein sequence: CSARERSYEQYF.

This clonotype came up once. An end of the junction does not agree with germline; a read error may underlie this. This chain joins TRBV29-1 and TRBJ2-1, with TRBD2 matching over 9 bases. Germline CDR1 is SQVTM and CDR2 is ANQGSEA. The CDR3 totals 14 residues. The CDR3: CSVEAPGTSSERFF. The CDR3 nucleotides read TGCAGCGTTGAAGCCCCCGGGACTAGCAGTGAGCGGTTCTTC.

This chain links TRBV15 with TRBJ2-1; D remains unclear. The CDR3 loop spans 14 amino acids. The V gene's germline CDR1 is LNHNV and CDR2 YYDKDF (reference sequence). Trimming left V 0 bases short and J 10 bases short, with 13 bases between. CDR3 protein: CATSRDPVAREQFF. The DNA for the CDR3 is TGTGCCACCAGCAGAGATCCGGTAGCCCGCGAGCAGTTCTTC.

Details on this clonotype: A read error is possible here, since a much larger clone lies one base away. The chain employs TRBV5-1 and TRBJ2-5; 10 nucleotides align to TRBD2. Germline V CDR1 and CDR2: SGHRS, YFSETQ. The length of the CDR3 is 15 residues. With V trimmed by 5 bases and J by 9 bases, 13 bases remained unmatched. As DNA, the CDR3 is TGCGCCAGCAGACGGACTAGCGGCGCTAAGGAGTCCCAGTACTTC. This encodes CASRRTSGAKESQYF.

The chain employs TRBV7-9 and TRBJ2-3; a possible D gene is TRBD2 (6 bases). Germline CDR1 is SEHNR and CDR2 is FQNEAQ (reference sequence). V shed 4 bases and J shed 0 bases, with 8 bases lying between them. The CDR3 is 14 amino acids. The CDR3 protein is CASSWDLSTDTQYF. The CDR3 DNA follows: TGTGCCAGCAGCTGGGACTTGAGCACAGATACGCAGTATTTT.

The chain is built from TRBV7-6 and TRBJ2-1, with 9 nucleotides matching TRBD2. The CDR3 length is 12 residues. Germline V gene data show CDR1 as SGHVS and CDR2 as FNYEAQ. Unmatched junction bases numbered 7, after V lost 4 bases and J lost 15 bases. The CDR3 DNA reads as TGTGCCAGCAGCTGCAGCGGGGGGCGTTCGTTCTTC. Its translation: CASSCSGGRSFF.

Only a few counts were recorded for this clonotype. This rearrangement joins TRBV4-3 to TRBJ1-5; TRBD1 matches 7 bases. This CDR3 has 15 residues. Germline CDR1 and CDR2: LGHNA and YSLEER. Trimming cost V 0 bases and J 5 bases; bases outside gene matches: 4. The CDR3 nucleotides read TGCGCCAGCAGCCAAGACGGCAGGGGGGATCAGCCCCAGCATTTT. Protein sequence: CASSQDGRGDQPQHF.

J is TRBJ2-5 and V is TRBV20-1; D not certain. Germline V gene data show CDR1 as DFQATT and CDR2 as SNEGSKA (reference sequence). This CDR3 has 15 amino acids. V was pared by 0 bases and J by 4 bases, with 15 bases between. The CDR3 DNA follows: TGCAGTGCTAGAGAGGCGGAAAATTCCAGAGAGACCCAGTACTTC. It encodes CSAREAENSRETQYF.

V is TRBV5-6 and J is TRBJ2-4; 7 positions match TRBD1. The end of the DNA fits TRBJ2-5 better, so the J call may be wrong. The germline V gene has CDR1 SGHDT and CDR2 YYEEEE. This CDR3 is 14 amino acids long. The CDR3 sequence: CASSFDTGAVTQYF. The CDR3 DNA is TGTGCCAGCAGCTTCGATACAGGGGCGGTGACCCAGTACTTC.

The rearrangement joins TRBV27 to TRBJ2-1, with unresolved D. The CDR3 is made up of 15 amino acids. The V gene's germline CDR1 is MNHEY and CDR2 SMNVEV (reference sequence). V was cut by 3 bases and J by 5 bases, with 14 bases left in between. This CDR3 is CASSFTVLADNEQFF. The DNA of the CDR3 is TGTGCCAGCAGTTTTACGGTCCTGGCAGACAATGAGCAGTTCTTC.

On this clonotype itself: A read error may be the cause here, since a much bigger clone is one base away. The rearrangement joins TRBV20-1 to TRBJ2-5, with 11 bases identical to TRBD2. The CDR3 sequence is 14 residues long. Germline lookup yields CDR1 DFQATT and CDR2 SNEGSKA (reference sequence). With V trimmed by 3 bases and J by 11 bases, 11 bases remained unmatched. This chain's CDR3 is CSASGTSGTYGQYF. The CDR3, as DNA: TGCAGTGCTAGTGGGACTAGCGGAACCTACGGGCAGTACTTC.

The CDR3 here is CASRENPYEQYF. CDR3 bases: TGTGCCAGCCGAGAGAACCCGTACGAGCAGTACTTC. The V call is TRBV28, the J call TRBJ2-5, with D unclear. The tail of the sequence fits TRBJ2-7 better, so the J call may be wrong. This CDR3 region has 12 residues. CDR1 and CDR2 (germline): MDHEN, SYDVKM.

This sequence joins TRBV6-2 or TRBV6-3 and TRBJ2-5; 12 nucleotides agree with TRBD2. Germline V lookup: CDR1 MNHEY, CDR2 SVGEGT. Trimming at V came to 7 bases and at J to 5 bases, leaving 5 bases not matched to a gene. This CDR3 is built from 14 residues. CDR3 sequence (DNA): TGTGCCAGCATACTAGCGGGAGGTTTTGAGACCCAGTACTTC. Translation: CASILAGGFETQYF.

The rearrangement joins TRBV6-5 to TRBJ2-7; 9 positions agree with TRBD1. V lost 4 bases and J lost 3; bases outside the gene matches: 4. CDR3 length: 14 residues. CDR1 and CDR2 from the germline V gene are MNHEY and SVGAGI. CDR3 sequence reads: CASSFDRGGYEQYF. CDR3 DNA: TGTGCCAGCAGTTTTGACAGGGGGGGCTACGAGCAGTACTTC.

The V gene is TRBV6-5, the J gene TRBJ2-5, with a tentative D call TRBD2 (5 bases). The CDR3 runs 13 residues. V was cut by 2 bases and J by 5 bases, with 9 bases left in between. Per the germline V gene, CDR1 is MNHEY and CDR2 is SVGAGI. The CDR3 nucleotides read TGTGCCAGCAGTTACCTAGCCGGGGAGACCCAGTACTTC. This codes for CASSYLAGETQYF.